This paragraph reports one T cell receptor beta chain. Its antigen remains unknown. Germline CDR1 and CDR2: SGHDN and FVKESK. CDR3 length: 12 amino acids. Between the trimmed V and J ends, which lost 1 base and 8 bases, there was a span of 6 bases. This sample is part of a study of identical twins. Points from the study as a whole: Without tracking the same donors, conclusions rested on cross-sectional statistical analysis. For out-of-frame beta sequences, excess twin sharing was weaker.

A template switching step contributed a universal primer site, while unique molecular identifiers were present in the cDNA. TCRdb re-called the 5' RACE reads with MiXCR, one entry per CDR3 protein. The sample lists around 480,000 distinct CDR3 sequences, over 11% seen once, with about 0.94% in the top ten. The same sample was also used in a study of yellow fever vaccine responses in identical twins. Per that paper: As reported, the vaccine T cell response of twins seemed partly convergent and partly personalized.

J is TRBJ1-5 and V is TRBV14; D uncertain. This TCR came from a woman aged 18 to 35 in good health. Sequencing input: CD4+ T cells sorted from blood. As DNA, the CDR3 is TGTGCCAGCAGCCAAGGTGCGGAGCCCCAGCATTTT. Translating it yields CASSQGAEPQHF.